The 9 T cell receptor beta chains reported below all come from one sample, sequenced in a study of T cell responses to AZD1222 COVID-19 vaccine. Sequencing was performed with immunoSEQ multiplex PCR; in TCRdb, only in-frame clones are kept and a portion is missing. Seen here are 120,000 or so clones, approximately 92% observed once, and the top ten hold about 1.1%. The sample in question was peripheral blood, obtained on day 0 of AZD1222 vaccination. Source of these receptors: an adult in good health.

The V gene is TRBV12-3 or TRBV12-4, the J gene TRBJ2-7, with D maybe TRBD2 (5 bases). The CDR3 loop spans 12 amino acids. V was cut by 6 bases and J by 9 bases, with 15 bases left in between. CDR3 in amino acids: CASSQDWFGQYF. The CDR3 DNA sequence: TGTGCCAGCAGCCAGGACTGGTTCGGGCAGTACTTC.

This clone showed up just once. The genes are TRBV6-1 and TRBJ2-7; D is perhaps TRBD1 or TRBD2 (5 bases each). V was clipped by 6 bases and J by 2 bases, with 23 bases between them. Germline V gene lookup returns CDR1 MNHNS and CDR2 SASEGT. This CDR3 contains 17 residues. CDR3 sequence: CASSETLGWDGTYEQYF. CDR3 nucleotide sequence: TGTGCCAGCAGCGAAACCCTAGGCTGGGACGGGACCTACGAGCAGTACTTC.

The chain couples TRBV27 to TRBJ2-1; 8 bases map to TRBD1. The CDR3 runs to 17 residues. With V trimmed by 3 bases and J by 9 bases, 16 bases remained unmatched. Germline assignment: CDR1 MNHEY and CDR2 SMNVEV (reference sequence). The CDR3 DNA sequence: TGTGCCAGCAGTTTCGACGGGGACAGGCCACGGATAGGTGAGCAGTTCTTC. The encoded protein is CASSFDGDRPRIGEQFF.

The V call is TRBV24-1, the J call TRBJ2-1; 8 bases line up with TRBD1. Trimming cost V 5 bases and J 8 bases; bases outside gene matches: 16. This CDR3 is 17 amino acids long. CDR1 is KGHDR, CDR2 SFDVKD, per germline. In DNA, the CDR3 is TGTGCCACCAGTGGCAGGACAGGGCCCCAGGGGACGGATGAGCAGTTCTTC. Amino acids: CATSGRTGPQGTDEQFF.

The chain uses TRBV7-6 and TRBJ1-2; D is undetermined. The V end lost 1 base, the J end lost 5 bases, and 11 bases lay between the germline ends. Germline V gene lookup returns CDR1 SGHVS and CDR2 FNYEAQ. This CDR3 spans 14 amino acids. The CDR3 here is CASSLGSEDYGYTF. CDR3 sequence (DNA): TGTGCCAGCAGCTTAGGTTCGGAGGATTATGGCTACACCTTC. The entire variable domain, with the rest obtained from reference TRBV7-6 and TRBJ1-2, is as follows: GAGVSQSPRYKVTKRGQDVALRCDPISGHVSLYWYRQALGQGPEFLTYFNYEAQQDKSGLPNDRFSAERPEGSISTLTIQRTEQRDSAMYRCASSLGSEDYGYTFGSGTRLTVV.

The CDR3: CASSQRTGQPQHF. CDR3 in DNA: TGCGCCAGCAGCCAACGGACAGGCCAGCCCCAGCATTTT. The chain recombines TRBV4-1 with TRBJ1-5; 7 bases are shared with TRBD1. The CDR3 is 13 amino acids. The V gene end was trimmed by 2 bases and the J gene end by 7 bases; junction bases not matched to a gene: 2. Germline CDR1 reads MGHRA; CDR2 reads YSYEKL.

The chain joins TRBV2 to TRBJ2-3; D may match TRBD1 or TRBD2 (5 bases each). Germline CDR1 is SNHLY and CDR2 is FYNNEI. This CDR3 is built from 14 residues. The V and J ends lost 7 bases and 1 base respectively, with 12 bases between them. The CDR3, as DNA: TGTGCCAGCAAGGTGGGGGTAGGCACAGATACGCAGTATTTT. Its protein product is CASKVGVGTDTQYF.

The chain employs TRBV6-4 and TRBJ2-6; either TRBD1 or TRBD2 may fit D (6 bases each). This CDR3 is 16 amino acids long. With 0 bases removed from V and 1 base from J, the gap between germline ends came to 7 bases. The germline CDR1 and CDR2 sequences are MRHNA and SNTAGT. CDR3 nucleotides: TGTGCCAGCAGTGACTCAGGGGGGTCTGGGGCCAACGTCCTGACTTTC. It is translated as CASSDSGGSGANVLTF.

The rearrangement joins TRBV11-2 to TRBJ2-5, with D possibly matching TRBD2 (6 bases). V dropped 5 bases and J dropped 6 bases, with 19 bases sitting between them. CDR1 is SGHAT, CDR2 FQNNGV, per germline. This CDR3 is 15 amino acids long. CDR3 in DNA: TGTGCCAGCAGCCTCGGCTCCGCGCGGGAAAAGACCCAGTACTTC. Protein product: CASSLGSAREKTQYF. Filled out from reference TRBV11-2 and TRBJ2-5, the complete variable domain reads EAGVAQSPRYKIIEKRQSVAFWCNPISGHATLYWYQQILGQGPKLLIQFQNNGVVDDSQLPKDRFSAERLKGVDSTLKIQPAKLEDSAVYLCASSLGSAREKTQYFGPGTRLLVL.